Below, one T cell receptor (beta chain) is given with its context. Its antigen is undetermined. With 8 bases removed from V and 13 bases from J, the gap between germline ends came to 6 bases. Germline V CDR1 and CDR2: MNHEY, SMNVEV (reference sequence). The CDR3 consists of 9 residues. The data stem from a study of cytomegalovirus exposure and HLA in healthy donors. PCR involved 60 Vbeta and 13 Jbeta primers. Clones were sequenced by immunoSEQ multiplex PCR, and TCRdb holds only the in-frame ones, with some missing. Here the sample spans 150,000 to 200,000 clones, roughly 80% being singletons. Broader study findings: In a later analysis, TCR beta V- and J-gene trimming showed a link to a missense DCLRE1C variant.

V and J are TRBV27 and TRBJ1-6; D unresolved. Sequencing was performed on PBMCs. This TCR was sampled from a woman in her thirties in good health and CMV-seronegative. In nucleotides, the CDR3 is TGTGCCAGCCCTCGGCCCCTCCACTTT. Translating gives CASPRPLHF.